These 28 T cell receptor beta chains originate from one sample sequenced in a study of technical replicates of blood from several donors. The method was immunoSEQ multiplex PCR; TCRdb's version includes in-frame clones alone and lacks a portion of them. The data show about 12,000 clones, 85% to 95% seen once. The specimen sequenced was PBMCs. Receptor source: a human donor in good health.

In DNA form, the CDR3 reads TGCGCCAGCAGCCAAGACCGTTACGATCTGGGACTAGCGGGGAACAATGAGCAGTTCTTC. This translates into CASSQDRYDLGLAGNNEQFF. The rearrangement uses TRBV4-1 and TRBJ2-1; 13 bases are shared with TRBD2. The length of the CDR3 is 20 residues. J gave up 5 bases and V 0 bases, and 13 bases lay outside the gene matches. CDR1 and CDR2 from the germline V gene are MGHRA and YSYEKL.

CDR3 sequence: CASSFERTGGNTEAFF. The CDR3 nucleotides read TGCGCCAGCAGCTTCGAGAGGACAGGGGGGAACACTGAAGCTTTCTTT. The V gene is TRBV5-1, the J gene TRBJ1-1; 10 nucleotides agree with TRBD1. With V trimmed by 2 bases and J by 1 base, 5 bases remained unmatched. Germline V gene data show CDR1 as SGHRS and CDR2 as YFSETQ. The CDR3 has 16 residues. The entire variable domain, with the rest obtained from reference TRBV5-1 and TRBJ1-1, is as follows: KAGVTQTPRYLIKTRGQQVTLSCSPISGHRSVSWYQQTPGQGLQFLFEYFSETQRNKGNFPGRFSGRQFSNSRSEMNVSTLELGDSALYLCASSFERTGGNTEAFFGQGTRLTVV.

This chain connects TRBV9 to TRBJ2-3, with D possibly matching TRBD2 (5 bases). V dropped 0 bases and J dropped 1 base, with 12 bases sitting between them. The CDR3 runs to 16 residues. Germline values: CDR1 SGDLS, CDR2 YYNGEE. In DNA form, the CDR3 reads TGTGCCAGCAGCGTAGCTACGAGGGAAGGCACAGATACGCAGTATTTT. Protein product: CASSVATREGTDTQYF.

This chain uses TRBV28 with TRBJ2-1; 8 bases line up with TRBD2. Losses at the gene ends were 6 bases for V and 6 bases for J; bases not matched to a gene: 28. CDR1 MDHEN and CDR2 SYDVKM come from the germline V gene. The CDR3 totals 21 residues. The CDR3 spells CASRPPLGLAGVSGGSNEQFF. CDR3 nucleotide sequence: TGTGCCAGCAGGCCGCCTCTGGGGCTAGCGGGTGTCTCTGGAGGGAGCAATGAGCAGTTCTTC.

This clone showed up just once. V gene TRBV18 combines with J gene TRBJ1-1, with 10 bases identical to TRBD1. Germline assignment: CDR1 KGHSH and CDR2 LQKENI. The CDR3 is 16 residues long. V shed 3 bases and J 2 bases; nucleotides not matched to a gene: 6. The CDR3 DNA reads TGTGCCAGCTCACCCACCCGGGACAGGGGAAACACTGAAGCTTTCTTT. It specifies CASSPTRDRGNTEAFF.

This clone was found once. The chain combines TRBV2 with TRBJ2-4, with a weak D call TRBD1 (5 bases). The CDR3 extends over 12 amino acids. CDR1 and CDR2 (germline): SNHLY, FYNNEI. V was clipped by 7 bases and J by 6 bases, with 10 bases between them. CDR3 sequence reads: CASKDQGNIQYF. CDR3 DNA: TGTGCCAGCAAGGACCAGGGAAACATTCAGTACTTC.

The CDR3 reads CASSQEGSNSNQPQHF. The CDR3 coding sequence is TGTGCCAGCAGCCAAGAAGGGAGTAATAGCAATCAGCCCCAGCATTTT. This rearrangement joins TRBV4-2 to TRBJ1-5; no clear D gene. With 0 bases removed from V and 0 bases from J, the gap between germline ends came to 9 bases. This CDR3 has 16 amino acids. The germline gives CDR1 LGHNA, CDR2 YNFKEQ.

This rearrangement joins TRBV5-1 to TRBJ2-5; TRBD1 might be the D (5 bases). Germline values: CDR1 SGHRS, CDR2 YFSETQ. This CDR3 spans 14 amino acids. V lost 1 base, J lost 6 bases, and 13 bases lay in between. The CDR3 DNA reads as TGCGCCAGCAGCTTGTCGCAGGGTGGGAAGACCCAGTACTTC. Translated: CASSLSQGGKTQYF.

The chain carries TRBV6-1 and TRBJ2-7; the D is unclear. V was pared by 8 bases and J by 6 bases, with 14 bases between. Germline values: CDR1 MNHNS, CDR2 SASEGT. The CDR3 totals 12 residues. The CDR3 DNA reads TGTGCCAGCGGTAGTAGTGTCGTCGAGCAGTACTTC. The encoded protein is CASGSSVVEQYF.

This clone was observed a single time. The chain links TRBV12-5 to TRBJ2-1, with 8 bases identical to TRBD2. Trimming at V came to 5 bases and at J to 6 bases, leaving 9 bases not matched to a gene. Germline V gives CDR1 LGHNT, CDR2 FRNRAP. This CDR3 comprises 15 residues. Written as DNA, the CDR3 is TGTGCTAGTGGTCTGGGACTAGTGTCGGCCAATGAGCAGTTCTTC. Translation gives CASGLGLVSANEQFF.

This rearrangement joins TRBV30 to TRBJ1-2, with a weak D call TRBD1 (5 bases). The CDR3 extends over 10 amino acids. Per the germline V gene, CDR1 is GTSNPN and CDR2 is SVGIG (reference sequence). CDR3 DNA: TGTGTTGCAGGAAAGGGGGGCTACACCTTC. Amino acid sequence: CVAGKGGYTF. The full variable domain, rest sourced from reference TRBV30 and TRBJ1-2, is SQTIHQWPATLVQPVGSPLSLECTVEGTSNPNLYWYRQAAGRGLQLLFYSVGIGQISSEVPQNLSASRPQDRQFILSSKKLLLSDSGFYLCVAGKGGYTFGSGTRLTVV.

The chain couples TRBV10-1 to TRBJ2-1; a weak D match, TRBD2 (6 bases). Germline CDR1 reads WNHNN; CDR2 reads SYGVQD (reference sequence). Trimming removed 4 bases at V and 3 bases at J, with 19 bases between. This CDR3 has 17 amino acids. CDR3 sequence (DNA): TGCGCCAGCAGTGGGGCTTCACGGGGGAGCGTCTACAATGAGCAGTTCTTC. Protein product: CASSGASRGSVYNEQFF.

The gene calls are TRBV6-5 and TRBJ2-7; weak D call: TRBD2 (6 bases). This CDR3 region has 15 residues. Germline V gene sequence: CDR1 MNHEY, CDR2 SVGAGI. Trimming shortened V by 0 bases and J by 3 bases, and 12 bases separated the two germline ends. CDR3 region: CASSYSSNSGYEQYF. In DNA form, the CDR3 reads TGTGCCAGCAGTTACTCGAGTAATAGCGGCTACGAGCAGTACTTC.

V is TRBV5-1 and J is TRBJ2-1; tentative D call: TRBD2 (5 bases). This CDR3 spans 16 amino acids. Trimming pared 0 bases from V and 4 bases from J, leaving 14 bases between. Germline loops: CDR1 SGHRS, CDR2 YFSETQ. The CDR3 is CASSLVVGGGYNEQFF. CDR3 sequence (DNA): TGCGCCAGCAGCTTGGTAGTCGGAGGAGGATACAATGAGCAGTTCTTC.

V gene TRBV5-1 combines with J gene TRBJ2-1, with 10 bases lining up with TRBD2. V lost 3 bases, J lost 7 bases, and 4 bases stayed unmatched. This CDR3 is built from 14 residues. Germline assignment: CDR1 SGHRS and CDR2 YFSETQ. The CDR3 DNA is TGCGCCAGCAGCTCCTATAGCGGGAGGAATGAGCAGTTCTTC. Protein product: CASSSYSGRNEQFF.

DNA for the CDR3: TGTGCCAGCGAGCGGTTACCTGGGGAAGCTTTCTTT. It encodes CASERLPGEAFF. V and J are TRBV25-1 and TRBJ1-1; D gene unclear. Germline V gene sequence: CDR1 MGHDK, CDR2 SYGVNS. Trimming removed 8 bases at V and 8 bases at J, with 15 bases between. The CDR3 length is 12 residues.

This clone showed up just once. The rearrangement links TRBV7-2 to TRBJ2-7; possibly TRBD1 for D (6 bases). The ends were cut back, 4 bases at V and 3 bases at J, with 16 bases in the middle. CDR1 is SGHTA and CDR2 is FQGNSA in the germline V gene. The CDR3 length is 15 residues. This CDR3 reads CASSYVTGSRYEQYF. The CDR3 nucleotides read TGTGCCAGCAGCTACGTAACAGGGTCTCGCTACGAGCAGTACTTC.

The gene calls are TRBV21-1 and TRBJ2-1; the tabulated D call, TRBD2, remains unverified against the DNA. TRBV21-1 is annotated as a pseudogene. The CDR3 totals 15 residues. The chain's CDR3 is CAMYLAGGLYNEQFF. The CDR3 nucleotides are TGTGCCATGTATTTAGCGGGAGGGCTTTACAATGAGCAGTTCTTC.

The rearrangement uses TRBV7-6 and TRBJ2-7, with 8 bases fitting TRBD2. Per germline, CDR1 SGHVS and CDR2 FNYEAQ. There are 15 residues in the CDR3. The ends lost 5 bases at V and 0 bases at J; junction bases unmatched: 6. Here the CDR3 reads CASSKGLDSSYEQYF. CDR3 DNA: TGTGCCAGCAGCAAGGGACTAGATAGCTCCTACGAGCAGTACTTC.

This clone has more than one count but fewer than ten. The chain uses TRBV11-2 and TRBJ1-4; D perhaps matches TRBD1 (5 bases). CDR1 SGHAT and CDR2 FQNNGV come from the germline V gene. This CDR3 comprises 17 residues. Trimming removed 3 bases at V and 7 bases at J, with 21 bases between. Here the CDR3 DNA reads TGTGCCAGCAGCTTCTACCCCAAGGGGAAGATTGGTGAAAAACTGTTTTTT. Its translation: CASSFYPKGKIGEKLFF.

For the CDR3, the DNA is TGCGCCAGCAGCCTACTAGCGGGAGGGACCTGCGAGCAGTACTTC. It codes for CASSLLAGGTCEQYF. The chain has TRBV5-1 and TRBJ2-7; 13 bases match TRBD2. Germline loops: CDR1 SGHRS, CDR2 YFSETQ. The CDR3 is 15 residues long. Germline trimming cut 4 bases from V and 6 bases from J; bases unmatched to any gene: 7. The whole variable domain, filled in from reference TRBV5-1 and TRBJ2-7, reads KAGVTQTPRYLIKTRGQQVTLSCSPISGHRSVSWYQQTPGQGLQFLFEYFSETQRNKGNFPGRFSGRQFSNSRSEMNVSTLELGDSALYLCASSLLAGGTCEQYFGPGTRLTVT.

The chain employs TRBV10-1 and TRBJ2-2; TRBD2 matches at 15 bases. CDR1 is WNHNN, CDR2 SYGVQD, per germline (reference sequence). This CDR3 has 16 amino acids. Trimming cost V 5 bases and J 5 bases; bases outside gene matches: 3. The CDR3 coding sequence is TGCGCCAGCAGTTCGGGACTAGCGGGAGGTACCGGGGAGCTGTTTTTT. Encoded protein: CASSSGLAGGTGELFF.

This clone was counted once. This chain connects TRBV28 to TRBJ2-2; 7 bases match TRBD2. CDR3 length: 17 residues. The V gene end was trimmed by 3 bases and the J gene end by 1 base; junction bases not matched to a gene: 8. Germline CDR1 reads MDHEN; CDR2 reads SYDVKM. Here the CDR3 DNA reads TGTGCCAGCAGTTTGGTAAGACTAGCCGAGAACACCGGGGAGCTGTTTTTT. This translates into CASSLVRLAENTGELFF.

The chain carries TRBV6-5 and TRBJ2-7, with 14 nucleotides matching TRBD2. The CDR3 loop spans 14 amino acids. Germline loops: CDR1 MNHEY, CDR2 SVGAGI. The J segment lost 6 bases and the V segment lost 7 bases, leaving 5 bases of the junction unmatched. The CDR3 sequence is CASTPGLAGVEQYF. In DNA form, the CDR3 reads TGTGCCAGCACCCCGGGACTAGCGGGAGTCGAGCAGTACTTC.

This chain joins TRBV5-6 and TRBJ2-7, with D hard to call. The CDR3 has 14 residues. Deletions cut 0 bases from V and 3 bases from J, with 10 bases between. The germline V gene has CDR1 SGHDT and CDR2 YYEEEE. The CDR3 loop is CASSLAGLDYEQYF. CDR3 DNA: TGTGCCAGCAGCTTGGCGGGTCTAGACTACGAGCAGTACTTC.

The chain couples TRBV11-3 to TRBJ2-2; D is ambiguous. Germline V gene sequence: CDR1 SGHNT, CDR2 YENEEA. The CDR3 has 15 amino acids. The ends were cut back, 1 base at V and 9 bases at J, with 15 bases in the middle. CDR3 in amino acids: CASSLGPPVQRELFF. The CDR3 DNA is TGTGCCAGCAGCTTAGGCCCACCGGTCCAAAGGGAGCTGTTTTTT.

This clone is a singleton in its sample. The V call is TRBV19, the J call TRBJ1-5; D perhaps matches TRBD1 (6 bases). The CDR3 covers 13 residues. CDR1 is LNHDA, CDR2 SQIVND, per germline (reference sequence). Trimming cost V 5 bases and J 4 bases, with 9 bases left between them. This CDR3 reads CASSDDRNQPQHF. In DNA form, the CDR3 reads TGTGCCAGTAGTGACGACAGGAATCAGCCCCAGCATTTT.

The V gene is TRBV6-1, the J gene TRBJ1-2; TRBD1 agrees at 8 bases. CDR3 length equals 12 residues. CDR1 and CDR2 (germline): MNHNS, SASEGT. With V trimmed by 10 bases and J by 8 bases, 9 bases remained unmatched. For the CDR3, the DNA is TGTGCCATCGATGGACAGGGTAGGGGCTACACCTTC. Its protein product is CAIDGQGRGYTF.